Reported below is one T cell receptor (beta chain). Study processing details: Reference gene primer amplification in the assay estimated nucleated cell counts. The data were produced by immunoSEQ multiplex PCR, yet TCRdb's version contains in-frame clones alone and is incomplete. V and J calls plus clone size are reproduced from that table; the DNA served to infer D and trimming. Among 140,000 to 150,000 clones listed, approximately 84% were seen once. The data stem from a study of blood T cell repertoires in COVID-19. Deletions cut 2 bases from V and 6 bases from J, with 14 bases between. CDR1 is ENHRY and CDR2 is SYGVKD in the germline V gene. The CDR3 is made up of 14 amino acids.

Sequenced sample: peripheral blood. The gene calls are TRBV10-3 and TRBJ2-7; D is perhaps TRBD2 (6 bases). This TCR was recovered from a woman between 55 and 75 years old with acute or convalescent COVID-19. CDR3: CAISEKGLPGEQYF. DNA of the CDR3: TGTGCCATCAGTGAGAAAGGACTACCTGGCGAGCAGTACTTC.